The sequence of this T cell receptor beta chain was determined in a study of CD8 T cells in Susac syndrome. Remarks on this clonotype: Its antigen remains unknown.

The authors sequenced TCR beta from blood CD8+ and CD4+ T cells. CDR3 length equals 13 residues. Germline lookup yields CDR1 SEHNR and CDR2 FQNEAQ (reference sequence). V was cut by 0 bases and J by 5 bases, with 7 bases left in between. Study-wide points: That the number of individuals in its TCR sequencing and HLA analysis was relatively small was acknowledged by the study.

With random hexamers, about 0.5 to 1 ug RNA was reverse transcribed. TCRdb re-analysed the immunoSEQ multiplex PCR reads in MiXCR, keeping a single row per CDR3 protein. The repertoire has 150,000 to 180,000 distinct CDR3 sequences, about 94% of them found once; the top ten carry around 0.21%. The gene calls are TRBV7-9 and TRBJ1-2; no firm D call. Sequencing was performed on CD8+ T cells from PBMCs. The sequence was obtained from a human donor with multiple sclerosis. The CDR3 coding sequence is TGTGCCAGCAGCTTAGCCGGGCCTTATGGCTACACCTTC. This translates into CASSLAGPYGYTF. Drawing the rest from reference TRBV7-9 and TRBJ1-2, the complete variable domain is DTGVSQNPRHKITKRGQNVTFRCDPISEHNRLYWYRQTLGQGPEFLTYFQNEAQLEKSRLLSDRFSAERPKGSFSTLEIQRTEQGDSAMYLCASSLAGPYGYTFGSGTRLTVV.